Below are 28 T cell receptor beta chains sequenced from a single sample in a study of beta chain features in type 1 diabetes. What was sequenced were expressed TCRB transcripts, since all of the isolated RNA had been reverse transcribed. Data came from immunoSEQ multiplex PCR; TCRdb stores just in-frame clones and leaves some out. The sample has hundreds of thousands of clones; roughly 13% are singletons. Study-level findings and limits: Researchers report that Type 1 diabetes patients had moderately but significantly shorter TCRB CDR3s across all four CD4+ subsets.

No cognate antigen is known for these TCRs. Material: naive CD4+ T cells from blood. The receptors shown here come from a young man with type 1 diabetes.

V usage is TRBV30 and J usage is TRBJ2-2; D call uncertain. Germline V CDR1 and CDR2: GTSNPN, SVGIG (reference sequence). CDR3 length: 15 amino acids. V was shortened by 2 bases and J by 8 bases, with 18 bases between the two germline ends. CDR3 in DNA: TGTGCCTGGAGTACCCAGCTGGCTAGGTCGGGGGAGCTGTTTTTT. It encodes CAWSTQLARSGELFF. Using reference TRBV30 and TRBJ2-2 for the parts outside the CDR3, the full variable domain is SQTIHQWPATLVQPVGSPLSLECTVEGTSNPNLYWYRQAAGRGLQLLFYSVGIGQISSEVPQNLSASRPQDRQFILSSKKLLLSDSGFYLCAWSTQLARSGELFFGEGSRLTVL.

V and J are TRBV28 and TRBJ2-7, with TRBD1 matching 7 bases. This CDR3 has 14 residues. Germline values: CDR1 MDHEN, CDR2 SYDVKM. V gave up 6 bases and J gave up 4 bases; unmatched junction bases: 9. CDR3 DNA: TGTGCCAGCAGGCCGACAGGGTCAACATACGAGCAGTACTTC. This translates into CASRPTGSTYEQYF.

This clone was recorded a few times. V gene TRBV5-1 combines with J gene TRBJ2-7, with TRBD1 identical over 8 bases. The CDR3 is made up of 16 amino acids. Unmatched junction bases numbered 10, after V lost 0 bases and J lost 5 bases. Germline V CDR1 and CDR2: SGHRS, YFSETQ. The CDR3 nucleotides read TGCGCCAGCAGCTTGGCTTGGACAGGGTCGAAGCACGAGCAGTACTTC. Translation gives CASSLAWTGSKHEQYF.

Points on this clone: This CDR3 is also generated by other DNA sequences in the sample. V and J are TRBV5-1 and TRBJ2-3; no firm D call. Trimming shortened V by 4 bases and J by 2 bases, and 5 bases separated the two germline ends. The germline gives CDR1 SGHRS, CDR2 YFSETQ. The CDR3 has 12 amino acids. The CDR3 nucleotides read TGCGCCAGCAGCCCAAACACAGATACGCAGTATTTT. Translated: CASSPNTDTQYF.

The gene calls are TRBV6-1 and TRBJ2-1, with D perhaps being TRBD1 or TRBD2 (6 bases each). V was cut by 7 bases and J by 10 bases, with 20 bases left in between. Germline V gene lookup returns CDR1 MNHNS and CDR2 SASEGT. This CDR3 is 14 amino acids long. The CDR3 DNA sequence: TGTGCCAGCAACCCTCTAAGGGGGACTGGGGAGCAGTTCTTC. Translation gives CASNPLRGTGEQFF.

The chain is built from TRBV9 and TRBJ2-5; unclear D gene. V was trimmed by 0 bases and J by 2 bases, leaving 8 bases between them. The CDR3 length is 14 residues. The germline V gene encodes CDR1 SGDLS and CDR2 YYNGEE. Here the CDR3 reads CASSVARVQETQYF. As DNA, the CDR3 is TGTGCCAGCAGCGTAGCTAGGGTTCAAGAGACCCAGTACTTC.

The rearrangement joins TRBV15 to TRBJ1-2; tentative D call: TRBD1 (6 bases). Looked up from germline, CDR1 is LNHNV and CDR2 is YYDKDF (reference sequence). This CDR3 comprises 15 residues. Trimming stripped 0 bases from V and 8 bases from J, with 16 bases between. The CDR3 sequence: CATSRDHSGAGGYTF. The CDR3 coding sequence is TGTGCCACCAGCAGAGATCATTCGGGGGCGGGCGGCTACACCTTC.

This chain uses TRBV7-9 with TRBJ2-3; tentative D call: TRBD2 (6 bases). Deletions cut 5 bases from V and 4 bases from J, with 16 bases between. The CDR3 is 15 amino acids. Germline values: CDR1 SEHNR, CDR2 FQNEAQ (reference sequence). The CDR3 loop is CASSTRTISPDTQYF. The CDR3 DNA reads TGTGCCAGCAGCACTCGGACTATCTCACCAGATACGCAGTATTTT.

The chain employs TRBV4-2 and TRBJ2-7; TRBD1 matches 9 bases. The CDR3 is 17 amino acids. Germline V lookup: CDR1 LGHNA, CDR2 YNFKEQ. V lost 0 bases, J lost 2 bases, and 8 bases stayed unmatched. CDR3 nucleotide sequence: TGTGCCAGCAGCCAAGAAGAGAACAGGGGGCTTCCCTACGAGCAGTACTTC. As protein: CASSQEENRGLPYEQYF.

This sequence joins TRBV7-2 and TRBJ2-5, with D possibly matching TRBD1 (6 bases). V lost 4 bases and J 5 bases, leaving 14 bases between the germline ends. Germline V gives CDR1 SGHTA, CDR2 FQGNSA. The CDR3 sequence is 14 residues long. This CDR3 is CASSSDRVRETQYF. Here the CDR3 DNA reads TGTGCCAGCAGCTCGGACAGAGTGAGGGAGACCCAGTACTTC.

This clone was observed a few times. Its ends do not fully match the called genes, so a read error is possible. The V call is TRBV7-7, the J call TRBJ2-7; D not certain. The CDR3 extends over 14 amino acids. Germline CDR1 is SSHAT and CDR2 is FNYEAQ (reference sequence). The CDR3 nucleotides are TGTGCTAGCAGCCCTTCGGGCACGTCCTACGAGCAGTACTTC. Translating it yields CASSPSGTSYEQYF.

This clone turned up a few times. The chain is built from TRBV11-2 and TRBJ1-2; 10 bases are a match to TRBD1. V lost 3 bases and J lost 8; bases outside the gene matches: 6. Germline-derived CDR1 and CDR2 are SGHAT and FQNNGV. CDR3 size: 14 residues. CDR3 residues: CASSLETGGVGYTF. In DNA, the CDR3 is TGTGCCAGCAGCTTGGAGACAGGGGGCGTAGGCTACACCTTC.

The sample holds a few counts of this clone. V usage is TRBV14 and J usage is TRBJ2-1; maybe TRBD1 (5 bases). Looked up from germline, CDR1 is SGHDN and CDR2 is FVKESK. V lost 1 base and J 2 bases, leaving 6 bases between the germline ends. The length of the CDR3 is 14 residues. The CDR3 DNA sequence: TGTGCCAGCAGCCAAGGGGGCCCCTACAATGAGCAGTTCTTC. This sequence encodes CASSQGGPYNEQFF.

This clone came up a few times. J is TRBJ2-3 and V is TRBV7-8; D gene ambiguous. The length of the CDR3 is 14 residues. V lost 4 bases and J 0 bases, leaving 8 bases between the germline ends. Germline CDR1 reads SGHVS; CDR2 reads FQNEAQ. In DNA form, the CDR3 reads TGTGCCAGCAGCTACCTCTCTAGCACAGATACGCAGTATTTT. It is translated as CASSYLSSTDTQYF.

The chain combines TRBV18 with TRBJ1-5, with D unclear. The CDR3 sequence is 14 residues long. Trimming left V 0 bases short and J 4 bases short, with 7 bases between. CDR1 and CDR2 from the germline V gene are KGHSH and LQKENI. The CDR3 sequence is CASSPPAENQPQHF. CDR3 nucleotide sequence: TGTGCCAGCTCACCACCGGCAGAGAATCAGCCCCAGCATTTT. Drawing the rest from reference TRBV18 and TRBJ1-5, the complete variable domain is NAGVMQNPRHLVRRRGQEARLRCSPMKGHSHVYWYRQLPEEGLKFMVYLQKENIIDESGMPKERFSAEFPKEGPSILRIQQVVRGDSAAYFCASSPPAENQPQHFGDGTRLSIL.

The chain couples TRBV15 to TRBJ2-6; no reliable D call. CDR3 size: 14 residues. The V and J ends lost 5 bases and 4 bases respectively, with 9 bases between them. The germline CDR1 and CDR2 sequences are LNHNV and YYDKDF (reference sequence). The CDR3 reads CATSDNSGANVLTF. The CDR3 nucleotides are TGTGCCACCAGCGACAATTCGGGGGCCAACGTCCTGACTTTC.

In this sample, this clone turned up a few times. This chain uses TRBV6-6 with TRBJ1-6; D remains ambiguous. The germline V gene encodes CDR1 MNHNY and CDR2 SVGAGI (reference sequence). With 11 bases removed from V and 0 bases from J, the gap between germline ends came to 17 bases. The CDR3 has 16 residues. The CDR3 sequence: CAGVRPWSSYNSPLHF. CDR3 nucleotides: TGTGCCGGGGTGCGGCCATGGAGCTCCTATAATTCACCCCTCCACTTT.

The gene calls are TRBV6-1 and TRBJ2-6; D not resolved. CDR1 is MNHNS, CDR2 SASEGT, per germline. The CDR3 contains 17 residues. The V gene lost 0 bases and the J gene lost 0 bases, with 9 bases spanning the gap. CDR3 protein: CASSEAASSSGANVLTF. The CDR3 DNA follows: TGTGCCAGCAGTGAAGCTGCGAGCTCCTCTGGGGCCAACGTCCTGACTTTC.

In its sample, this clone was seen a few times. This chain links TRBV5-1 with TRBJ2-7; the match to TRBD1 covers 7 bases. The CDR3 extends over 17 amino acids. J was trimmed by 0 bases and V by 1 base; bases with no gene match: 10. Germline V gene lookup returns CDR1 SGHRS and CDR2 YFSETQ. The CDR3 loop is CASSLSLTGETSYEQYF. The DNA for the CDR3 is TGCGCCAGCAGCTTGTCCCTTACAGGGGAAACCTCCTACGAGCAGTACTTC.

The CDR3 DNA sequence: TGCGCCAGCAGCCAAGATCAAGACAGACCATTGCTACCCTCTGGGGCCAACGTCCTGACTTTC. This encodes CASSQDQDRPLLPSGANVLTF. The genes are TRBV4-1 and TRBJ2-6; the D gene is possibly TRBD1 (5 bases). Germline loops: CDR1 MGHRA, CDR2 YSYEKL. The CDR3 spans 21 residues. Trimming took off 0 bases at V and 0 bases at J, with 21 bases between the two ends.

Comment on this clone: This specimen includes other DNA sequences encoding the same CDR3. The chain joins TRBV7-2 to TRBJ2-1; D may be TRBD1 (5 bases). The CDR3 is made up of 12 amino acids. CDR1 SGHTA and CDR2 FQGNSA come from the germline V gene. Deletions cut 2 bases from V and 7 bases from J, with 6 bases between. This chain's CDR3 is CASSLSGNEQFF. In DNA, the CDR3 is TGTGCCAGCAGCTTATCAGGGAATGAGCAGTTCTTC.

The gene calls are TRBV18 and TRBJ2-2; the match to TRBD2 covers 9 bases. The germline V gene encodes CDR1 KGHSH and CDR2 LQKENI. V gave up 2 bases and J gave up 5 bases; unmatched junction bases: 3. This CDR3 has 15 residues. The CDR3 DNA is TGTGCCAGCTCACCAACTAGCGGGTGGACCGGGGAGCTGTTTTTT. Protein: CASSPTSGWTGELFF.

This rearrangement joins TRBV9 to TRBJ1-5, with D perhaps matching TRBD1 (6 bases). CDR1 is SGDLS and CDR2 is YYNGEE in the germline V gene. This CDR3 is built from 16 residues. V dropped 3 bases and J dropped 3 bases, with 16 bases sitting between them. The CDR3, as DNA: TGTGCCAGCAGCGAGTCCGCAGGGGAGGTCAATCAGCCCCAGCATTTT. Residues: CASSESAGEVNQPQHF.

This clone was picked up a small number of times. V and J are TRBV6-5 and TRBJ2-5; D could derive from TRBD1 or TRBD2 (5 bases each). Trimming removed 7 bases from V and 2 bases from J, with 11 bases in between. Germline V lookup: CDR1 MNHEY, CDR2 SVGAGI. The CDR3 extends over 13 amino acids. CDR3 protein: CASTPGPQETQYF. The CDR3 nucleotides are TGTGCCAGCACCCCGGGACCTCAAGAGACCCAGTACTTC.

The chain carries TRBV6-1 and TRBJ2-5, with TRBD1 matching over 7 bases. From germline, CDR1 is MNHNS and CDR2 SASEGT. V shed 2 bases, J shed 3 bases, and the junction held 0 bases outside the gene matches. The CDR3 has 13 residues. The CDR3 DNA follows: TGTGCCAGCAGTGAACAGGGGGAAGAGACCCAGTACTTC. Translating it yields CASSEQGEETQYF.

CDR3 in amino acids: CAISESIGGSTDTQYF. The CDR3 DNA is TGTGCCATCAGTGAGTCGATTGGTGGCAGCACAGATACGCAGTATTTT. This chain joins TRBV10-3 and TRBJ2-3; D is unresolved. This CDR3 is 16 amino acids long. Germline V gene data show CDR1 as ENHRY and CDR2 as SYGVKD. Trimming shortened V by 0 bases and J by 0 bases, and 10 bases separated the two germline ends.

This chain uses TRBV5-6 with TRBJ2-5, with TRBD2 identical over 13 bases. The V and J ends lost 2 bases and 1 base, in that order; junction bases with no gene match: 11. CDR1 and CDR2 from the germline V gene are SGHDT and YYEEEE. This CDR3 region has 19 residues. The CDR3: CASSFGLAGVRRPQETQYF. CDR3 bases: TGTGCCAGCAGCTTTGGACTAGCGGGAGTTAGAAGGCCCCAAGAGACCCAGTACTTC. Drawing the rest from reference TRBV5-6 and TRBJ2-5, the complete variable domain is DAGVTQSPTHLIKTRGQQVTLRCSPKSGHDTVSWYQQALGQGPQFIFQYYEEEERQRGNFPDRFSGHQFPNYSSELNVNALLLGDSALYLCASSFGLAGVRRPQETQYFGPGTRLLVL.

V usage is TRBV18 and J usage is TRBJ1-1; D is possibly TRBD1 (5 bases). V was cut by 6 bases and J by 4 bases, with 15 bases left in between. There are 14 residues in the CDR3. From germline, CDR1 is KGHSH and CDR2 LQKENI. The CDR3 protein is CASSQGEGTTEAFF. CDR3 DNA: TGTGCCAGCTCTCAAGGGGAAGGAACCACTGAAGCTTTCTTT.